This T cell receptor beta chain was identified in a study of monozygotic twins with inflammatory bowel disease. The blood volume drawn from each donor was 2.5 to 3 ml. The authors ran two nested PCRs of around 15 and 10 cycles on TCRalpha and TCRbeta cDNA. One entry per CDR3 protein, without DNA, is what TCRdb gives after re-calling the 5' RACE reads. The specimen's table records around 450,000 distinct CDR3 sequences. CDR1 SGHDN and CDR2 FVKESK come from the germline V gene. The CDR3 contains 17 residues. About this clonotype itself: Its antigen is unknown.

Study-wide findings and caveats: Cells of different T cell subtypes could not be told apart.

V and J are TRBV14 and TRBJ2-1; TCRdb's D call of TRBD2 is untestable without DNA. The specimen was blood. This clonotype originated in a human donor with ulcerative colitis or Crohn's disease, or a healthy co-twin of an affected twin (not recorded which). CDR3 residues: CASSQESQRTRGNEQFF.